This is a list of T cell receptor beta chains from one sample in a study of blood T cell repertoires in COVID-19. Libraries were prepared by immunoSEQ multiplex PCR; TCRdb keeps only in-frame clonotypes and omits some of them. Here the sample spans 45,000 to 60,000 clones, less than 95% being singletons. Sequencing was carried out using peripheral blood. These receptor sequences come from a man in his fifties or sixties with acute or convalescent COVID-19. Each CDR3 is given with its conserved first and last residue. The D gene is left open where the match is weak. Clone size, where shown, is once, few, many, or a class for clones that have expanded.

NA,TRBJ1-5,NA,TRBV18,TGTGCCAGCTCCCTTCAAAGGGGGGGAGTGCGCAATCAGCCCCAGCATTTT,CASSLQRGGVRNQPQHF
few,TRBJ2-1,NA,TRBV12-3/TRBV12-4,TGTGCCAGCAGTCGGACTCGGGATGAGCAGTTCTTC,CASSRTRDEQFF
NA,TRBJ1-4,TRBD1,TRBV30,TGTGCCTGGAGTGTACGGGGCAGGGGGCGGAAGGATGAAAAACTGTTTTTT,CAWSVRGRGRKDEKLFF
NA,TRBJ2-7,NA,TRBV7-8,TGTGCCAGCAGCGCAACAGGTTTTCCCTACGAGCAGTACTTC,CASSATGFPYEQYF
NA,TRBJ1-1,NA,TRBV2,TGTGCCAGCAGTGAACGCCGGAGCGGGAACACTGAAGCTTTCTTT,CASSERRSGNTEAFF
few,TRBJ2-5,TRBD2,TRBV10-3,TGTGCCATCAGTGGGGGACTAGCGAACCCCTCCCAAGAGACCCAGTACTTC,CAISGGLANPSQETQYF
NA,TRBJ1-2,NA,TRBV7-2,TGTGCCAGCAGCTTTAATTTTGGCTACACCTTC,CASSFNFGYTF
NA,TRBJ1-2,TRBD1,TRBV18,TGTGCCAGCTCACCATTGCCGGGACAGGGTGGGGATGGCTACACCTTC,CASSPLPGQGGDGYTF
NA,TRBJ2-3,TRBD2,TRBV7-2,TGTGCCAGCAGCTTAGGGGTGCGGGGAGGGGCAGATACGCAGTATTTT,CASSLGVRGGADTQYF
NA,TRBJ1-4,NA,TRBV12-3/TRBV12-4,TGTGCCAGCAGTTTCGAGGGCTGGAAACTGTTTTTT,CASSFEGWKLFF
few,TRBJ1-2,NA,TRBV5-5,TGTGCCAGCAGCTTGGAGGAGAGGCCCTATGGCTACACCTTC,CASSLEERPYGYTF
NA,TRBJ1-4,NA,TRBV5-1,TGCGCCAGCAGCTTGCGGAGGGGGGGAACTAATGAAAAACTGTTTTTT,CASSLRRGGTNEKLFF
NA,TRBJ1-1,TRBD1,TRBV3-1/TRBV3-2,TGTGCCAGCAGACCCGGGACAGGGGGCTCGGGAGCTTTCTTT,CASRPGTGGSGAFF
NA,TRBJ1-1,TRBD1,TRBV6-5,TGTGCCAGCAAATCAGGGGGGAACATGAACACTGAAGCTTTCTTT,CASKSGGNMNTEAFF
few,TRBJ2-7,NA,TRBV6-5,TGTGCCAGCAGTTACTCAGGGAGCTCCTACGAGCAGTACTTC,CASSYSGSSYEQYF
NA,TRBJ2-7,NA,TRBV27,TGTGCCAGCAGTTTCCGCCGGGCGGGTCACGAGCAGTACTTC,CASSFRRAGHEQYF
NA,TRBJ1-1,NA,TRBV4-2,TGTGCCAGCAGCCAAGGGGGGGGAGGTACGACTGAAGCTTTCTTT,CASSQGGGGTTEAFF
NA,TRBJ2-7,NA,TRBV6-2/TRBV6-3,TGTGCCAGCAGCTTCACCATCCGGCGGTCGTCCTACGAGCAGTACTTC,CASSFTIRRSSYEQYF
NA,TRBJ2-6,TRBD2,TRBV20-1,TGCAGTGCTAGTAGTGTTAGCGGGGGGTCTGGGGCCAACGTCCTGACTTTC,CSASSVSGGSGANVLTF
once,TRBJ1-6,NA,TRBV5-1,TGCGCCAGCAGCTTGGCCTTAGCTACGAACTATAATTCACCCCTCCACTTT,CASSLALATNYNSPLHF
NA,TRBJ2-1,TRBD1,TRBV5-5,TGTGCCAGCAGCTCCGGACAGGTCCTACTGGGCAATGAGCAGTTCTTC,CASSSGQVLLGNEQFF
NA,TRBJ2-7,TRBD2,TRBV4-1,TGCGCCAGCAGCAAACTAGCGGGGACCAACTACGAGCAGTACTTC,CASSKLAGTNYEQYF
NA,TRBJ2-7,TRBD2,TRBV20-1,TGCAGTGCTAGTTCGGAGCGGGGGCTATACGAGCAGTACTTC,CSASSERGLYEQYF
NA,TRBJ1-2,NA,TRBV6-4,TGTGCCAGCAGAGAAAATACTTTCACCGGGGTGACTAACTATGGCTACACCTTC,CASRENTFTGVTNYGYTF
few,TRBJ2-7,NA,TRBV2,TGTGCCAGCAGTGAAGGGGCGCAGGGGGGCCCCCTAGGGCAGTACTTC,CASSEGAQGGPLGQYF
NA,TRBJ2-7,TRBD1,TRBV5-6,TGTGCCAGCAGCCTTACAGGGGCCGAGCAGTACTTC,CASSLTGAEQYF
NA,TRBJ2-7,NA,TRBV24-1,TGTGCCACCAGTGATCCGGGAAGGGCCTACGAGCAGTACTTC,CATSDPGRAYEQYF
NA,TRBJ2-3,TRBD2,TRBV15,TGTGCCACCAGCAGATTCGAGCGGGGGAGCACAGATACGCAGTATTTT,CATSRFERGSTDTQYF
NA,TRBJ1-1,NA,TRBV3-1/TRBV3-2,TGTGCCAGCAGCCAACGAAAAGGGGCGAACACTGAAGCTTTCTTT,CASSQRKGANTEAFF
NA,TRBJ2-7,NA,TRBV10-3,TGTGCCATCAGTGAACAGGCTTACGAGCAGTACTTC,CAISEQAYEQYF
once,TRBJ2-2,TRBD2,TRBV3-1/TRBV3-2,TGTGCCAGCAGCCAAGTAAGGGGACTATGGAACACCGGGGAGCTGTTTTTT,CASSQVRGLWNTGELFF
NA,TRBJ1-2,NA,TRBV12-3/TRBV12-4,TGTGCCAGCAATCCCCGGGGGAACTATGGCTACACCTTC,CASNPRGNYGYTF
NA,TRBJ1-2,TRBD1,TRBV6-6,TGTGCCGGGTACAGGGGTGACTATGGCTACACCTTC,CAGYRGDYGYTF